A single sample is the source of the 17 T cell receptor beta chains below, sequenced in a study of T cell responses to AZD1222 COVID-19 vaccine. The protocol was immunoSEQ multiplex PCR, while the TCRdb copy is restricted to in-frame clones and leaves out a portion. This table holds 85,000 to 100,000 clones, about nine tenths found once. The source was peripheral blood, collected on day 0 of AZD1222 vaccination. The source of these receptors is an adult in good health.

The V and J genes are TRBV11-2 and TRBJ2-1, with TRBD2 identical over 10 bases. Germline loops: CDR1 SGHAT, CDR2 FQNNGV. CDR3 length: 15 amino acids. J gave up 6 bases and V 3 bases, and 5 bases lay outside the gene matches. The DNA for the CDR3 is TGTGCCAGCAGCTTCGCCGCTAGCGGGGGCAATGAGCAGTTCTTC. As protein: CASSFAASGGNEQFF.

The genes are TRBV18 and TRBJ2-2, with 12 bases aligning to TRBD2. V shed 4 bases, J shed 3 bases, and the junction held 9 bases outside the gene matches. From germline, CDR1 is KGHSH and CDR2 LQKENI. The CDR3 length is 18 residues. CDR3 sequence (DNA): TGTGCCAGCTCACTCAGACTAGCGGGAGAGGTTGACACCGGGGAGCTGTTTTTT. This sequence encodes CASSLRLAGEVDTGELFF. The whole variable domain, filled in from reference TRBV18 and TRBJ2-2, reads NAGVMQNPRHLVRRRGQEARLRCSPMKGHSHVYWYRQLPEEGLKFMVYLQKENIIDESGMPKERFSAEFPKEGPSILRIQQVVRGDSAAYFCASSLRLAGEVDTGELFFGEGSRLTVL.

The CDR3 coding sequence is TGCAGCGTCCCCAGAAGCGGGGGGGCGGAGACCCAGTACTTC. Translating gives CSVPRSGGAETQYF. J is TRBJ2-5 and V is TRBV29-1; 10 nucleotides agree with TRBD2. CDR3 length: 14 amino acids. The V and J ends lost 6 bases and 5 bases, in that order; junction bases with no gene match: 9. Germline CDR1 SQVTM, CDR2 ANQGSEA.

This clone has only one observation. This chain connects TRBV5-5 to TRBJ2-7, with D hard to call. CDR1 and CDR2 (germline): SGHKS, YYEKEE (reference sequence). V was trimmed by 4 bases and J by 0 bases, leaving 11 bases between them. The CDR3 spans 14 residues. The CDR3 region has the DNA TGTGCCAGCAGCCTCCTGGCCCTCTCCTACGAGCAGTACTTC. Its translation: CASSLLALSYEQYF.

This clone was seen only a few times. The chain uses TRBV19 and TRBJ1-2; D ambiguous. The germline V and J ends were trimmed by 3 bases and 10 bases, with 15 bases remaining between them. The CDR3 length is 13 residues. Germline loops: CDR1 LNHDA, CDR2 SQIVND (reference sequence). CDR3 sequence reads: CASSIRPTGYYTF. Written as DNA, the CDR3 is TGTGCCAGTAGTATTCGGCCAACCGGGTACTACACCTTC.

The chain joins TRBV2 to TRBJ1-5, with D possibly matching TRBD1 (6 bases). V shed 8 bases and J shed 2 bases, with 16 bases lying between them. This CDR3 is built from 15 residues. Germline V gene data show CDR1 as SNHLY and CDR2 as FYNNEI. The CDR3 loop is CASSRQVLRNQPQHF. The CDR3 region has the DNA TGTGCCAGCTCGAGACAGGTGTTACGCAATCAGCCCCAGCATTTT. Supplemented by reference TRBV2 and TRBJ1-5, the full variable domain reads EPEVTQTPSHQVTQMGQEVILRCVPISNHLYFYWYRQILGQKVEFLVSFYNNEISEKSEIFDDQFSVERPDGSNFTLKIRSTKLEDSAMYFCASSRQVLRNQPQHFGDGTRLSIL.

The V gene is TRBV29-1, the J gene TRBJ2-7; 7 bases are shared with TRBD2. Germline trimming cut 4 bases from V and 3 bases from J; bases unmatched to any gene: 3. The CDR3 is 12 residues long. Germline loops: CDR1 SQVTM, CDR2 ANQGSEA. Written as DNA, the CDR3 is TGCAGCGTTGGGTCTAGCGGCTACGAGCAGTACTTC. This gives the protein CSVGSSGYEQYF.

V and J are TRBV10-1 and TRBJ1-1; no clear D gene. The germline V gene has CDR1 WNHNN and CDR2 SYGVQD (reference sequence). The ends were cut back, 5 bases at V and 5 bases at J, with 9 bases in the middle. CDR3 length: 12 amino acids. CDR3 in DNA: TGCGCCAGCAGTAAGACGGGGACTGAAGCTTTCTTT. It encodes CASSKTGTEAFF.

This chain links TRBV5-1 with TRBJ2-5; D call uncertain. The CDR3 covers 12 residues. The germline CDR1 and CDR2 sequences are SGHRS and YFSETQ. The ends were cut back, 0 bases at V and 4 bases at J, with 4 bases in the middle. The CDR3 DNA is TGCGCCAGCAGCTTGGAAGCAGAGACCCAGTACTTC. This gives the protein CASSLEAETQYF.

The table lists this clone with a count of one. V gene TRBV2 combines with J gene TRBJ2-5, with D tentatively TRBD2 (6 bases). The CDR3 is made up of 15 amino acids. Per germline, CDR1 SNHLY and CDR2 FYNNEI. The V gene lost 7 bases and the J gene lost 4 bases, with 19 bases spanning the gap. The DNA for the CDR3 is TGTGCCAGCAATCGGCGGGGCCTTGGAAGAGAGACCCAGTACTTC. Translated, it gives CASNRRGLGRETQYF.

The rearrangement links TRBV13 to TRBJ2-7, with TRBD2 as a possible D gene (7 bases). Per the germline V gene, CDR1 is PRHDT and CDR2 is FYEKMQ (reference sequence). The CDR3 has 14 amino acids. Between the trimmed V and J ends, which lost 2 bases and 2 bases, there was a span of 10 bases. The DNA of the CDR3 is TGTGCCAGCAGCTTAAACGGGGGGCCCTACGAGCAGTACTTC. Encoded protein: CASSLNGGPYEQYF.

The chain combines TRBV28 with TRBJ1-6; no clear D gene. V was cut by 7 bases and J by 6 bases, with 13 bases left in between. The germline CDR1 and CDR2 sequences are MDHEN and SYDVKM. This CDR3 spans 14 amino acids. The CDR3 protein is CASTMTPPNSPLHF. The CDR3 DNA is TGTGCCAGCACTATGACACCACCTAATTCACCCCTCCACTTT. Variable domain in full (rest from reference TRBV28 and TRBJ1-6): DVKVTQSSRYLVKRTGEKVFLECVQDMDHENMFWYRQDPGLGLRLIYFSYDVKMKEKGDIPEGYSVSREKKERFSLILESASTNQTSMYLCASTMTPPNSPLHFGNGTRLTVT.

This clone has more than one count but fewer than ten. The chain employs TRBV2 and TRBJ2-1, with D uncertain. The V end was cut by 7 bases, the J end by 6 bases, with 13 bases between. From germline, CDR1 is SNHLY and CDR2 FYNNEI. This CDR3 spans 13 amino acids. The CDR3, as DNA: TGTGCCAGCACCCAGATCGGACGCAATGAGCAGTTCTTC. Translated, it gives CASTQIGRNEQFF.

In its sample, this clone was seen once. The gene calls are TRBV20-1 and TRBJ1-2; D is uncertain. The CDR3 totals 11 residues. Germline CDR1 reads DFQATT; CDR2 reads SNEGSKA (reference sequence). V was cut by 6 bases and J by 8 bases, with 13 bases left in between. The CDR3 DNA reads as TGCAGTGCGATCAGCCTTACGGGCTACACCTTC. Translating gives CSAISLTGYTF.

The CDR3 is CASSLGQHYGYTF. The DNA for the CDR3 is TGTGCCAGCAGCTTAGGACAGCACTATGGCTACACCTTC. V and J are TRBV7-6 and TRBJ1-2, with D perhaps matching TRBD1 (5 bases). V dropped 1 base and J dropped 3 bases, with 6 bases sitting between them. Germline V lookup: CDR1 SGHVS, CDR2 FNYEAQ. The CDR3 is 13 amino acids. Based on the CDR3 plus reference TRBV7-6 and TRBJ1-2, the full variable domain is GAGVSQSPRYKVTKRGQDVALRCDPISGHVSLYWYRQALGQGPEFLTYFNYEAQQDKSGLPNDRFSAERPEGSISTLTIQRTEQRDSAMYRCASSLGQHYGYTFGSGTRLTVV.

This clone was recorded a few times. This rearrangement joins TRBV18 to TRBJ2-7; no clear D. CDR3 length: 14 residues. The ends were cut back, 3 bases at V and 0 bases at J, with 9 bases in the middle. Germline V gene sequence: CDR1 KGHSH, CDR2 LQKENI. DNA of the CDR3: TGTGCCAGCTCACCTACCACACTCTCCTACGAGCAGTACTTC. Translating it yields CASSPTTLSYEQYF.

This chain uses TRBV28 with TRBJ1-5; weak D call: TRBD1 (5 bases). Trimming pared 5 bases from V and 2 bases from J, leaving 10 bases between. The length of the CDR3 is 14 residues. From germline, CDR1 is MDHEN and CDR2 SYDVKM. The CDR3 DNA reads TGTGCCAGCAGTGCGGGGGGGGGCAATCAGCCCCAGCATTTT. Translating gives CASSAGGGNQPQHF.